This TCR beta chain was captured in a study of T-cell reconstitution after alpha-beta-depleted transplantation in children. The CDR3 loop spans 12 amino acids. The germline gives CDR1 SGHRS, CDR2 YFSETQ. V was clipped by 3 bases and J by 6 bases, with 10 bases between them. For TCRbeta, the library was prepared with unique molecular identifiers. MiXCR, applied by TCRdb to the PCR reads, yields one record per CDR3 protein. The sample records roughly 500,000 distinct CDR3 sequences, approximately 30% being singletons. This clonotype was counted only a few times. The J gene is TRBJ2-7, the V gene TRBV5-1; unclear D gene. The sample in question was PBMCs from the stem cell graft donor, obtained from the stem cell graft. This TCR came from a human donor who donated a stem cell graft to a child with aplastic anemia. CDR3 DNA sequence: TGCGCCAGCAGCTCTGGCCCGGGCGAGCAGTACTTC. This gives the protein CASSSGPGEQYF.